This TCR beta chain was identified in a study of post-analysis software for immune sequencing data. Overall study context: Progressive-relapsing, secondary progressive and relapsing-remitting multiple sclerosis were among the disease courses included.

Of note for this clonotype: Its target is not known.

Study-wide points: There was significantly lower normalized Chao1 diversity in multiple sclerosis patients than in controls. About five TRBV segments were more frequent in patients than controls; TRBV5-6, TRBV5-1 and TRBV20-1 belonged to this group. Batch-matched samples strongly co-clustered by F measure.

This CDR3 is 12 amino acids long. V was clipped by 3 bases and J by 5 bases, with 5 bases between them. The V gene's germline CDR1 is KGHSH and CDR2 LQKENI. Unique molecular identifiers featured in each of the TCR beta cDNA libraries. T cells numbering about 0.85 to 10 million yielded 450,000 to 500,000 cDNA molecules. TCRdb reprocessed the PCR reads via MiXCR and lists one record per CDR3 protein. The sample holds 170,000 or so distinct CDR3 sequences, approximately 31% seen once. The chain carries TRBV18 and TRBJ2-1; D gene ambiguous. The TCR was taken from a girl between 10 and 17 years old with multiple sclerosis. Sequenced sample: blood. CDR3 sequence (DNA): TGTGCCAGCTCACCGACCAACAATGAGCAGTTCTTC. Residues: CASSPTNNEQFF.